These 16 T cell receptor beta chains share one sample of origin, sequenced in a study of T cells after yellow fever vaccination. TCRdb reprocessed the 5' RACE reads via MiXCR and lists one record per CDR3 protein. The sample has 300,000 to 400,000 distinct CDR3 sequences; under 5% are singletons. This specimen consisted of PBMCs, obtained 5 days after the yellow fever booster vaccination. The origin of the receptors is a young man who received the YFV17D yellow fever vaccine.

This clonotype has only a few counts. V is TRBV27 and J is TRBJ1-1; D not certain. The germline V gene encodes CDR1 MNHEY and CDR2 SMNVEV (reference sequence). The V end was cut by 7 bases, the J end by 5 bases, with 17 bases between. The CDR3 has 14 residues. CDR3 sequence (DNA): TGTGCCAGCAACTATCTCCCCCGCGGAACTGAAGCTTTCTTT. Translating gives CASNYLPRGTEAFF.

At least ten counts were recorded for this clonotype. The chain uses TRBV19 and TRBJ2-2; 8 bases match TRBD1. The germline V gene has CDR1 LNHDA and CDR2 SQIVND (reference sequence). The CDR3 consists of 18 residues. Losses at the gene ends were 2 bases for V and 6 bases for J; bases not matched to a gene: 14. CDR3 sequence (DNA): TGTGCCAGTAGTATAACGACGCCCGGACAGGGAGGAGCCGGGGAGCTGTTTTTT. This encodes CASSITTPGQGGAGELFF.

The chain couples TRBV4-3 to TRBJ1-2; D gene unclear. The germline V and J ends were trimmed by 0 bases and 0 bases, with 5 bases remaining between them. This CDR3 is 14 amino acids long. Germline CDR1 and CDR2: LGHNA and YSLEER. The CDR3 region is CASSQEVANYGYTF. The CDR3 bases are TGCGCCAGCAGCCAAGAGGTGGCTAACTATGGCTACACCTTC.

This clonotype appeared many times. V gene TRBV14 combines with J gene TRBJ2-7; tentatively, D is TRBD2 (5 bases). V was shortened by 6 bases and J by 4 bases, with 10 bases between the two germline ends. This CDR3 has 12 residues. The V gene's germline CDR1 is SGHDN and CDR2 FVKESK. The CDR3 DNA is TGTGCCAGCAGTCACACTAGTTACGAGCAGTACTTC. Its translation is CASSHTSYEQYF.

There are a few counts of this clonotype. This chain uses TRBV19 with TRBJ2-5; 14 bases align to TRBD2. The V and J ends lost 6 bases and 3 bases, in that order; junction bases with no gene match: 3. This CDR3 contains 15 residues. Germline CDR1 and CDR2: LNHDA and SQIVND (reference sequence). In DNA, the CDR3 is TGTGCCAGTAGACCGGGACTAGCGGGGGAAGAGACCCAGTACTTC. Amino acid sequence: CASRPGLAGEETQYF. Looking up the rest from reference TRBV19 and TRBJ2-5 gives the full variable domain: DGGITQSPKYLFRKEGQNVTLSCEQNLNHDAMYWYRQDPGQGLRLIYYSQIVNDFQKGDIAEGYSVSREKKESFPLTVTSAQKNPTAFYLCASRPGLAGEETQYFGPGTRLLVL.

This chain links TRBV4-3 with TRBJ1-1, with TRBD1 identical over 7 bases. Losses at the gene ends were 3 bases for V and 6 bases for J; bases not matched to a gene: 13. Germline assignment: CDR1 LGHNA and CDR2 YSLEER. The length of the CDR3 is 16 residues. In DNA form, the CDR3 reads TGCGCCAGCAGCCAGTCCGGGACAGTGGTTTGGGCTGAAGCTTTCTTT. Its translation is CASSQSGTVVWAEAFF.

In its sample, this clonotype was seen a few times. The CDR3 protein is CASSTEGTASPLHF. The CDR3 DNA is TGTGCCAGTAGTACGGAAGGGACGGCTTCACCCCTCCACTTT. The chain recombines TRBV19 with TRBJ1-6; a weak D match, TRBD1 (5 bases). V was pared by 4 bases and J by 9 bases, with 13 bases between. Germline CDR1 is LNHDA and CDR2 is SQIVND (reference sequence). The CDR3 totals 14 residues.

This clonotype showed up just a few times. Written as DNA, the CDR3 is TGTGCCAGCAGTCTTGGAGGGAGGGCCACTGAAGCTTTCTTT. It encodes CASSLGGRATEAFF. The rearrangement uses TRBV27 and TRBJ1-1; D unclear. The CDR3 runs 14 residues. Germline-derived CDR1 and CDR2 are MNHEY and SMNVEV (reference sequence). V lost 5 bases and J lost 4, with 14 bases in between.

The sample holds many counts of this clonotype. The chain combines TRBV7-9 with TRBJ2-5; D is unclear. V lost 6 bases and J 5 bases, leaving 10 bases between the germline ends. The V gene's germline CDR1 is SEHNR and CDR2 FQNEAQ (reference sequence). CDR3 length: 12 residues. In DNA form, the CDR3 reads TGTGCCAGCAGTCCCCTTTCCGAGACCCAGTACTTC. Residues: CASSPLSETQYF.

The V call is TRBV12-3 or TRBV12-4, the J call TRBJ1-3, with a possible D match to TRBD1 (5 bases). V was cut by 5 bases and J by 5 bases, with 13 bases left in between. The CDR3 is made up of 14 amino acids. The CDR3 sequence is CASSTGTGRNTIYF. The CDR3 bases are TGTGCCAGCAGTACCGGGACGGGAAGAAACACCATATATTTT.

The table lists this clonotype with many counts. This chain uses TRBV29-1 with TRBJ1-2; D possibly corresponds to TRBD1 (5 bases). The CDR3 spans 15 residues. V was trimmed by 3 bases and J by 3 bases, leaving 17 bases between them. CDR1 and CDR2 from the germline V gene are SQVTM and ANQGSEA. The CDR3 region has the DNA TGCAGCGTTGATGCGCGGGGCATGGGGGACTATGGCTACACCTTC. This encodes CSVDARGMGDYGYTF.

The V and J genes are TRBV19 and TRBJ1-2, with D possibly matching TRBD1 (5 bases). Germline V gives CDR1 LNHDA, CDR2 SQIVND (reference sequence). The V and J ends lost 5 bases and 1 base respectively, with 11 bases between them. The CDR3 contains 14 residues. CDR3 loop: CASSPGTFNYGYTF. The CDR3 bases are TGTGCCAGTAGTCCGGGGACCTTTAACTATGGCTACACCTTC. The complete variable domain, with remaining parts taken from reference TRBV19 and TRBJ1-2, reads DGGITQSPKYLFRKEGQNVTLSCEQNLNHDAMYWYRQDPGQGLRLIYYSQIVNDFQKGDIAEGYSVSREKKESFPLTVTSAQKNPTAFYLCASSPGTFNYGYTFGSGTRLTVV.

This clonotype was counted only a few times. The genes are TRBV3-1 and TRBJ1-2; 10 nucleotides line up with TRBD1. The CDR3 runs 19 residues. Germline V CDR1 and CDR2: LGHDT, YNNKEL (reference sequence). V shed 0 bases and J 2 bases; nucleotides not matched to a gene: 12. CDR3 sequence reads: CASSQDKGTGVWRNYGYTF. Written as DNA, the CDR3 is TGTGCCAGCAGCCAAGATAAGGGGACAGGGGTATGGAGGAACTATGGCTACACCTTC.

This clonotype was detected ten times or more. The chain employs TRBV3-1 and TRBJ1-4; no clear D gene. Trimming pared 4 bases from V and 9 bases from J, leaving 18 bases between. Per germline, CDR1 LGHDT and CDR2 YNNKEL (reference sequence). This CDR3 has 15 residues. The CDR3 DNA reads TGTGCCAGCAGCCCCGGCGGCTCAGCATTAAAAAAACTGTTTTTT. Translating it yields CASSPGGSALKKLFF.

This clonotype was seen ten or more times. This may be a read error: a much more frequent sequence differs by one nucleotide. This chain joins TRBV7-6 and TRBJ2-1; perhaps TRBD1 as D (6 bases). Germline values: CDR1 SGHVS, CDR2 FNYEAQ. The CDR3 is 15 residues long. The V gene lost 8 bases and the J gene lost 3 bases, with 17 bases spanning the gap. The CDR3 DNA reads TGTGCCAGCGGGCCGGACAGCAGCTACTACAATGAGCAGTTCTTC. It codes for CASGPDSSYYNEQFF.

This clonotype was seen a handful of times. J is TRBJ2-4 and V is TRBV7-6; D may be TRBD1 (5 bases). Deletions cut 0 bases from V and 10 bases from J, with 10 bases between. CDR1 and CDR2 (germline): SGHVS, FNYEAQ. The CDR3 loop spans 13 amino acids. CDR3 region: CASSLAWGGIQYF. The CDR3 coding sequence is TGTGCCAGCAGCTTAGCGTGGGGCGGTATTCAGTACTTC.